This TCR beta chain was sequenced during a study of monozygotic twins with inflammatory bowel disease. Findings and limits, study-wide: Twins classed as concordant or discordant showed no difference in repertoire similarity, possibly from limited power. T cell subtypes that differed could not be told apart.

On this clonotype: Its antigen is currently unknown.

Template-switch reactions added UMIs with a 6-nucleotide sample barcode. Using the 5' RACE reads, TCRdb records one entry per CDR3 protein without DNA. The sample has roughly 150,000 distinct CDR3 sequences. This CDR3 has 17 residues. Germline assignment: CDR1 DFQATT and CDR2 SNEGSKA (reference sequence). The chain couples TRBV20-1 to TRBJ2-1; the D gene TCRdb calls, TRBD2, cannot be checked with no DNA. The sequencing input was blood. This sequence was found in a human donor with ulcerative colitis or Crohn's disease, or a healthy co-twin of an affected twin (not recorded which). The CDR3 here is CSARKYGVAGSYNEQFF.